A selection of T cell receptor beta chains follows, all from one sample in a study of CD8+CD57+ T cells in acquired aplastic anemia. TCRdb itself ran the reads through MiXCR, one entry per CDR3 protein. The sample contains 150,000 to 160,000 distinct CDR3 sequences, 40% to 65% of which appear only once. Sequences were obtained from sorted CD4+, CD8+, or CD8+CD57+ T cells (not recorded which) from PBMCs. The receptors come from a human donor with aplastic anemia. Both conserved end residues are part of each CDR3. Fields, in order: CDR3 length, V gene, J gene, CDR3 protein.

14	TRBV6-1	TRBJ1-2	CASSGTTGGAGYTF
15	TRBV20-1	TRBJ2-3	CSARDNRGRTDTQYF
14	TRBV20-1	TRBJ1-1	CSATSGRGHTEAFF
12	TRBV7-8	TRBJ2-1	CASRLGDNEQFF
16	TRBV27	TRBJ1-2	CASSPDRGRANYGYTF
11	TRBV20-1	TRBJ2-7	CSAIKAYEQYF
14	TRBV14	TRBJ2-2	CASSVFRFYGELFF
13	TRBV7-2	TRBJ2-7	CASQTGGKYEQYF
15	TRBV6-4	TRBJ2-1	CASSPLAGGRNEQFF
11	TRBV29-1	TRBJ2-7	CSVAGGSEQYF
12	TRBV19	TRBJ2-1	CASSIGGTEQFF
15	TRBV15	TRBJ2-5	CATSRNPRAGETQYF
13	TRBV20-1	TRBJ1-2	CSARDESSSGNTF
15	TRBV2	TRBJ1-2	CASRVVAREVYGYTF
13	TRBV9	TRBJ2-7	CASSVGPDYEQYF
12	TRBV29-1	TRBJ2-7	CSVEGVTYEQYF
18	TRBV7-2	TRBJ2-3	CASSLGTSGGAGTDTQYF
16	TRBV15	TRBJ1-1	CATSRDRGRVNTEAFF
17	TRBV10-3	TRBJ2-7	CAISESSTEIIAYEQYF
11	TRBV7-2	TRBJ1-1	CASRRTVEAFF
14	TRBV5-1	TRBJ2-7	CASSLAGAEGEQYF
16	TRBV9	TRBJ2-5	CASSPTRRGGRETQYF
17	TRBV4-3	TRBJ2-1	CASSQDRAGGHYNEQFF
13	TRBV3-1	TRBJ2-7	CASSQEGADEQYF
15	TRBV9	TRBJ1-4	CASSERGTANEKLFF
13	TRBV4-1	TRBJ2-1	CASSQEGILKQFF
14	TRBV20-1	TRBJ2-3	CSARLEKGTDTQYF
15	TRBV12-3/TRBV12-4	TRBJ2-4	CASSFSGPKKDFQYF
12	TRBV7-3	TRBJ2-3	CASSQGVGTQYF
15	TRBV7-8	TRBJ2-1	CASSSSGGRYNEQFF
15	TRBV13	TRBJ2-7	CASSLGRGNNYEQYF
14	TRBV20-1	TRBJ2-7	CSATLGGPYYEQYF
14	TRBV6-2/TRBV6-3	TRBJ2-5	CASSFASHQETQYF
10	TRBV9	TRBJ1-2	CASKSYGHTF
14	TRBV24-1	TRBJ1-5	CATSDLNNNQPQHF
15	TRBV4-2	TRBJ2-1	CASSPDQRGYNEQFF
14	TRBV20-1	TRBJ1-5	CSARPGTGVQPQHF
14	TRBV7-3	TRBJ2-3	CASSSTGGFDTQYF
15	TRBV10-3	TRBJ1-5	CAISEDSDSNQPQHF
16	TRBV10-3	TRBJ1-5	CAIRPGGLGPGWPQHF
13	TRBV6-1	TRBJ2-1	CASSGGGAYEQFF
15	TRBV12-3/TRBV12-4	TRBJ2-7	CASSPGQGPSYEQYF
17	TRBV9	TRBJ2-3	CASSLGTSGVFTDTQYF
15	TRBV19	TRBJ2-3	CASSLLQLAGDTQYF
13	TRBV7-3	TRBJ2-1	CASSSDIVNEQFF
15	TRBV15	TRBJ1-6	CATSRDRQGSSPLHF
14	TRBV10-3	TRBJ2-7	CAISESWRGIEQYF
20	TRBV6-5	TRBJ2-5	CASSYWKSGTSGGEGETQYF
14	TRBV7-9	TRBJ2-3	CASRAQGAVDTQYF
14	TRBV7-8	TRBJ2-5	CASSVRDSGETQYF
16	TRBV10-3	TRBJ2-1	CAISESQVLTMGEQFF
16	TRBV9	TRBJ2-5	CASSVEAGSPQETQYF
14	TRBV29-1	TRBJ2-7	CSAKTGQGANEQYF
12	TRBV7-9	TRBJ2-7	CASSSDYYEQYF